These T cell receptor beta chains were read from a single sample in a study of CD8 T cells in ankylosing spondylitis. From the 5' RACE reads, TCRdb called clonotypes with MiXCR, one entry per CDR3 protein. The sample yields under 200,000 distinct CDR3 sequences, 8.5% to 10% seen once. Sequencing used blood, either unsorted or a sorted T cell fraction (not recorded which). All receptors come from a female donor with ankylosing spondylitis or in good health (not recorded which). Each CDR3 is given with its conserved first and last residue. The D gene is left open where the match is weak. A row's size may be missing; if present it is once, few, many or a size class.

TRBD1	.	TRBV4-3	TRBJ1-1	CASSRTGVAEAFF	TGCGCCAGCAGCCGGACAGGGGTCGCTGAAGCTTTCTTT
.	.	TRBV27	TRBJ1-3	CASSRGPRGSGNTIYF	TGTGCCAGCAGCCGAGGCCCGAGGGGATCTGGAAACACCATATATTTT
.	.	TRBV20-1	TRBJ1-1	CSARARDGQAFF	TGCAGTGCTAGGGCAAGGGACGGGCAAGCTTTCTTT
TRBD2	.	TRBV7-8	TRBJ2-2	CASSSWAGGSGELFF	TGTGCCAGCAGCTCCTGGGCGGGAGGATCCGGGGAGCTGTTTTTT
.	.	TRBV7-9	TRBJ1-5	CASSPAGGSQPQHF	TGTGCCAGCAGCCCCGCCGGGGGTAGTCAGCCCCAGCATTTT
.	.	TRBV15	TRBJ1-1	CATSGPGFTEAFF	TGTGCCACCAGCGGACCGGGCTTCACTGAAGCTTTCTTT
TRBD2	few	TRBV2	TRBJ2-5	CASSDLLAGVIETQYF	TGTGCCAGCAGTGATCTCCTAGCGGGAGTGATAGAGACCCAGTACTTC
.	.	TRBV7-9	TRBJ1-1	CASSLGALTEAFF	TGTGCCAGCAGTCTCGGGGCCCTCACTGAAGCTTTCTTT
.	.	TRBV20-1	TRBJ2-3	CSARDSETWGGDTQYF	TGCAGTGCTAGGGATAGCGAGACATGGGGAGGAGATACGCAGTATTTT
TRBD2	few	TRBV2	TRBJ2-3	CASSVLAGGGTDTQYF	TGTGCCAGCAGTGTTCTAGCGGGAGGCGGCACAGATACGCAGTATTTT
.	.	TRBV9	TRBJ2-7	CASSAARGLDEQYF	TGTGCCAGCAGCGCAGCCAGGGGCCTGGACGAGCAGTACTTC
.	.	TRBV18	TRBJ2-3	CASSPANGDATDTQYF	TGTGCCAGCTCACCAGCAAACGGTGATGCCACAGATACGCAGTATTTT
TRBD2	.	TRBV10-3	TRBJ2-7	CAIQRDNTYEQYF	TGTGCCATACAGCGGGATAACACCTACGAGCAGTACTTC
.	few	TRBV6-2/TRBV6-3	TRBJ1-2	CASSYSIVPFYGYTF	TGTGCCAGCAGTTACTCGATTGTTCCCTTCTATGGCTACACCTTC
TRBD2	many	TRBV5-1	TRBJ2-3	CASSYPGTSEIIF	TGCGCCAGCAGTTACCCAGGGACTAGCGAGATCATTTTT
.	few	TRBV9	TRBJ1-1	CASSVTGTQNTEAFF	TGTGCCAGCAGCGTAACCGGGACCCAGAACACTGAAGCTTTCTTT
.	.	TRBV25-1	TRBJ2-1	CASSDSAPTRSSYNEQFF	TGTGCCAGCAGTGATTCCGCCCCGACCCGTAGCTCCTACAATGAGCAGTTCTTC
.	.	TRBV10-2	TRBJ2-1	CASSAPGLPDNEQFF	TGCGCCAGCAGCGCCCCCGGACTTCCCGACAATGAGCAGTTCTTC
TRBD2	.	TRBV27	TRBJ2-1	CASSLRAGGGYEQFF	TGTGCCAGCAGTTTAAGGGCGGGAGGAGGATATGAGCAGTTCTTC
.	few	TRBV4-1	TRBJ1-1	CASSQERGQGKGVNTEAFF	TGCGCCAGCAGCCAAGAGAGAGGTCAGGGGAAAGGGGTGAACACTGAAGCTTTCTTT
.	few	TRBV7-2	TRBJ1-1	CASSLTPHRTEAFF	TGTGCCAGCAGCTTAACCCCCCACCGGACTGAAGCTTTCTTT
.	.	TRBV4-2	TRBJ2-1	CASSPVQGRSYNEQFF	TGTGCCAGCAGCCCCGTTCAAGGCAGGTCTTACAATGAGCAGTTCTTC
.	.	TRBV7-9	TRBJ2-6	CASSLPRGANVLTF	TGTGCCAGCAGCTTACCGCGAGGGGCCAACGTCCTGACTTTC
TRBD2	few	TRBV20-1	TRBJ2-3	CSASRLAGALKDTQYF	TGCAGTGCTAGTCGCCTAGCGGGAGCCTTGAAGGATACGCAGTATTTT
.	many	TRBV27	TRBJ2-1	CASSLTLRAPPGEQFF	TGTGCCAGCAGTTTAACCCTCAGAGCCCCACCCGGTGAGCAGTTCTTC
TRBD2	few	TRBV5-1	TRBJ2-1	CASSLSGRPTDEQFF	TGCGCCAGCAGCCTTAGCGGGAGGCCCACCGATGAGCAGTTCTTC
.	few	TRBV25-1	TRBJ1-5	CASSESDQPQHF	TGTGCCAGCAGTGAGAGTGATCAGCCCCAGCATTTT
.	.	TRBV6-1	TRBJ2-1	CASSTGGGDEQFF	TGTGCCAGCAGTACCGGGGGCGGGGATGAGCAGTTCTTC
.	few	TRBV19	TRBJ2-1	CASTRTFPSSYNEQFF	TGTGCCAGTACCAGGACGTTCCCTAGCTCCTACAATGAGCAGTTCTTC
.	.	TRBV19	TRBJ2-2	CATLSGLDTGELFF	TGTGCCACCCTTAGTGGGTTAGACACCGGGGAGCTGTTTTTT
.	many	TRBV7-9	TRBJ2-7	CASSRGLTYEQYF	TGTGCCAGCAGCCGTGGACTTACCTACGAGCAGTACTTC
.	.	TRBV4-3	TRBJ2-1	CASKGGLASYNEQFF	TGCGCCAGCAAGGGGGGGCTAGCATCCTACAATGAGCAGTTCTTC
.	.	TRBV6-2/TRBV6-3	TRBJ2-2	CASRGGYMPFRELFF	TGTGCCAGCAGAGGCGGGTACATGCCGTTTAGGGAGCTGTTTTTT